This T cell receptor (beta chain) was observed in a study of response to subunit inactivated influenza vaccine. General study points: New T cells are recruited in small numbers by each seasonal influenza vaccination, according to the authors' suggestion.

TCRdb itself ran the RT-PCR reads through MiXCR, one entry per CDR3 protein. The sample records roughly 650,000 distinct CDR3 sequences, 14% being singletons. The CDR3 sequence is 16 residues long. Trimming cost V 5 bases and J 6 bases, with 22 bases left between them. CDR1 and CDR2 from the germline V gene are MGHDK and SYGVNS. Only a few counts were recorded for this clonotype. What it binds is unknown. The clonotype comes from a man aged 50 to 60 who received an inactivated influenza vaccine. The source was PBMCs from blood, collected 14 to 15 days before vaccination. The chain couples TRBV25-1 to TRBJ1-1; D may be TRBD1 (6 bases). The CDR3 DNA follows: TGTGCCAGCAGTCCACAATCGGGGGGGGCCAGGGCTGAAGCTTTCTTT. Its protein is CASSPQSGGARAEAFF.